These 13 T cell receptor beta chains were sequenced from one sample in a study of Ad26.COV2.S vaccination and SARS-CoV-2 variants. Clones were sequenced by immunoSEQ multiplex PCR, and TCRdb holds only the in-frame ones, with some missing. Here the sample spans more than 300,000 clones, over 80% being singletons. Treatment: some 19 received Ad26.COV2.S at low or high dose, single or two shots; roughly 5 received placebo; per-sample allocation not given. Specimen acquisition occurred on day 63 following the initial vaccine or placebo injection. The input for sequencing was peripheral blood, taken in a trial of Ad26.COV2.S vaccine versus placebo. The receptor set was obtained from a person aged 18-60 years who received the Ad26.COV2.S COVID-19 vaccine or a placebo.

This clone was observed a single time. The chain couples TRBV5-1 to TRBJ1-1; weak D call: TRBD1 (5 bases). The CDR3 length is 13 residues. Germline V gene lookup returns CDR1 SGHRS and CDR2 YFSETQ. Trimming cost V 6 bases and J 1 base, with 10 bases left between them. The CDR3 nucleotides read TGCGCCAGCAAGGACCAGGGGAACACTGAAGCTTTCTTT. Amino acids: CASKDQGNTEAFF.

V usage is TRBV11-2 and J usage is TRBJ2-5; 7 bases align to TRBD2. Trimming at V came to 2 bases and at J to 4 bases, leaving 7 bases not matched to a gene. Germline assignment: CDR1 SGHAT and CDR2 FQNNGV. The CDR3 totals 15 residues. The CDR3 sequence is CASSLLGGGRETQYF. DNA for the CDR3: TGTGCCAGCAGCTTATTGGGGGGAGGGAGAGAGACCCAGTACTTC.

The genes are TRBV29-1 and TRBJ2-1, with D possibly TRBD2 on 6 matching bases. Germline V gene sequence: CDR1 SQVTM, CDR2 ANQGSEA. V lost 4 bases to trimming and J lost 10 bases, with 14 bases between them. This CDR3 has 12 amino acids. In nucleotides, the CDR3 is TGCAGCGTTGGAGCGGGCAGAGGGGAGCAGTTCTTC. Translated, it gives CSVGAGRGEQFF.

This sequence joins TRBV5-1 and TRBJ1-3, with D perhaps TRBD1 (6 bases). Germline V CDR1 and CDR2: SGHRS, YFSETQ. V lost 0 bases and J lost 7, with 17 bases in between. This CDR3 comprises 16 residues. The CDR3 region has the DNA TGCGCCAGCAGCTTGGGACAGGCCGCCTCGGGGAACACCATATATTTT. It is translated as CASSLGQAASGNTIYF.

The V call is TRBV2, the J call TRBJ2-5; TRBD1 agrees at 9 bases. The trim removed 6 bases at V and 1 base at J, leaving 3 bases unmatched. Germline V gene data show CDR1 as SNHLY and CDR2 as FYNNEI. This CDR3 is 14 amino acids long. The CDR3 protein is CASSTQGAQETQYF. Here the CDR3 DNA reads TGTGCCAGCAGCACACAGGGGGCCCAAGAGACCCAGTACTTC.

The V call is TRBV6-5, the J call TRBJ1-3, with D unresolved. The CDR3 has 14 amino acids. Germline assignment: CDR1 MNHEY and CDR2 SVGAGI. V gave up 2 bases and J gave up 0 bases, with 5 bases separating them. CDR3 protein: CASSYGYSGNTIYF. The CDR3 region has the DNA TGTGCCAGCAGTTACGGTTACTCTGGAAACACCATATATTTT.

The chain employs TRBV27 and TRBJ2-1; D gene uncertain. Trimming removed 2 bases at V and 0 bases at J, with 8 bases between. Germline values: CDR1 MNHEY, CDR2 SMNVEV (reference sequence). CDR3 length: 15 amino acids. The DNA of the CDR3 is TGTGCCAGCAGTTTAATAGCCAGCTCCTACAATGAGCAGTTCTTC. Translating gives CASSLIASSYNEQFF.

The chain couples TRBV5-1 to TRBJ2-5, with 7 positions matching TRBD2. V was clipped by 0 bases and J by 7 bases; unmatched bases: 12. The germline gives CDR1 SGHRS, CDR2 YFSETQ. This CDR3 region has 16 residues. The CDR3 loop reads CASSLDRLAARGTQYF. DNA for the CDR3: TGCGCCAGCAGCTTGGATAGGCTAGCGGCCCGGGGGACCCAGTACTTC.

The rearrangement joins TRBV28 to TRBJ2-5; the match to TRBD2 covers 9 bases. The germline V gene encodes CDR1 MDHEN and CDR2 SYDVKM. This CDR3 has 14 amino acids. J lost 6 bases, V lost 6 bases, and 8 bases had no gene match. The CDR3 DNA reads as TGTGCCAGCAGGATGACTAGCGGTGGGAAGACCCAGTACTTC. This sequence encodes CASRMTSGGKTQYF.

This clone showed up just once. The V gene is TRBV19, the J gene TRBJ2-5, with D perhaps given as TRBD1 or TRBD2 (5 bases each). In germline, CDR1 is LNHDA, CDR2 SQIVND (reference sequence). The CDR3 runs to 15 residues. The ends were cut back, 6 bases at V and 1 base at J, with 15 bases in the middle. The CDR3 sequence: CASRGSGTVQETQYF. In nucleotides, the CDR3 is TGTGCCAGTAGAGGATCGGGGACCGTCCAAGAGACCCAGTACTTC.

The CDR3 nucleotides read TGTGCCAGCAGCCCGGGACGCCGGAATTCACCCCTCCACTTT. Translated, it gives CASSPGRRNSPLHF. The chain employs TRBV14 and TRBJ1-6; a possible D gene is TRBD1 (5 bases). Trimming took off 4 bases at V and 7 bases at J, with 11 bases between the two ends. CDR1 is SGHDN and CDR2 is FVKESK in the germline V gene. This CDR3 spans 14 amino acids.

The chain combines TRBV6-5 with TRBJ2-1; 9 nucleotides align to TRBD2. J gave up 11 bases and V 7 bases, and 15 bases lay outside the gene matches. The CDR3 has 15 residues. Germline assignment: CDR1 MNHEY and CDR2 SVGAGI. The DNA for the CDR3 is TGTGCCAGCACTAACGGGCTAGCGGGGTCGGCGAAGCAGTTCTTC. It is translated as CASTNGLAGSAKQFF.

This chain uses TRBV29-1 with TRBJ1-1; weak D call: TRBD1 (5 bases). CDR1 SQVTM and CDR2 ANQGSEA come from the germline V gene. The CDR3 length is 12 residues. V was pared by 3 bases and J by 7 bases, with 12 bases between. Written as DNA, the CDR3 is TGCAGCGTTGATACGGGACTCAGTGAAGCTTTCTTT. Its protein is CSVDTGLSEAFF.